This TCR beta chain was documented in a study of cytomegalovirus exposure and HLA in healthy donors. Study results and limitations: Among CMV-associated TCR beta chains, most appeared HLA-restricted in a later analysis.

Healthy bone marrow donors made up the donor group. Concerning this clone: Its target is unknown.

PCR was performed using 60 Vbeta and 13 Jbeta primers. Assay used: immunoSEQ multiplex PCR; TCRdb lists only in-frame clones, some missing. The sample has approximately 100,000 clones, roughly 71% seen once; the top ten hold around 5%. V lost 3 bases and J 1 base, leaving 19 bases between the germline ends. The length of the CDR3 is 17 residues. Germline V gene lookup returns CDR1 WSHSY and CDR2 SAAADI. Material: PBMCs. The rearrangement links TRBV10-2 to TRBJ2-7, with D possibly matching TRBD1 (5 bases). The clonotype comes from a woman aged 40-49 years in good health and CMV-seronegative. The CDR3 DNA reads TGCGCCAGCAGTGAAACCCAGGGCGGAACATGGTCCTACGAGCAGTACTTC. The encoded protein is CASSETQGGTWSYEQYF.